This is a list of T cell receptor beta chains from one sample in a study of immune evolution from preneoplasia to lung adenocarcinoma. Method: immunoSEQ multiplex PCR; TCRdb's copy keeps in-frame clones and lacks some. The repertoire consists of approximately 9,000 clones, with around 79% occurring once and the leading ten covering 8.5% to 10%. The specimen was FFPE minimally invasive lung adenocarcinoma tissue. These TCRs come from a donor aged 70 or over with lung adenocarcinoma. Each CDR3 is given with its conserved first and last residue. Each record gives: clone size, J gene, V gene, D gene, CDR3 protein, CDR3 DNA. A D gene is named only where the DNA matches it firmly. Some rows have no size entry. The others give once, few or many, or a class for an expanded clone.

abundance: -; j_gene: TRBJ2-3; v_gene: TRBV2; d_gene: -; CDR3aa: CASSTTANLGTDTQYF; CDR3nt: TGTGCCAGCAGTACGACAGCTAACCTGGGCACAGATACGCAGTATTTT
abundance: -; j_gene: TRBJ1-2; v_gene: TRBV19; d_gene: -; CDR3aa: CASSVPDRLDRYGYTF; CDR3nt: TGTGCCAGTAGCGTACCCGACAGGCTCGACCGCTATGGCTACACCTTC
abundance: -; j_gene: TRBJ1-6; v_gene: TRBV19; d_gene: TRBD1; CDR3aa: CASSNGQGGNSPLHF; CDR3nt: TGTGCCAGTAGCAACGGACAGGGTGGAAATTCACCCCTCCACTTT
abundance: -; j_gene: TRBJ2-7; v_gene: TRBV6-1; d_gene: TRBD2; CDR3aa: CASSEDVFRVGSGLANPRSVPYF; CDR3nt: TGTGCCAGCAGTGAAGATGTTTTTCGGGTCGGGTCGGGACTAGCGAACCCGAGGTCCGTTCCGTACTTC
abundance: -; j_gene: TRBJ2-3; v_gene: TRBV7-9; d_gene: -; CDR3aa: CASSLDLATDTQYF; CDR3nt: TGTGCCAGCAGCTTAGATTTGGCTACAGATACGCAGTATTTT
abundance: -; j_gene: TRBJ2-6; v_gene: TRBV28; d_gene: -; CDR3aa: CASRMDTKLSGANVLTF; CDR3nt: TGTGCCAGCAGGATGGACACAAAACTCTCTGGGGCCAACGTCCTGACTTTC
abundance: -; j_gene: TRBJ2-7; v_gene: TRBV5-5; d_gene: TRBD1; CDR3aa: CASSPLTGTGVYEQYF; CDR3nt: TGTGCCAGCAGTCCTTTAACCGGGACAGGGGTGTACGAGCAGTACTTC
abundance: -; j_gene: TRBJ1-1; v_gene: TRBV11-2; d_gene: TRBD1; CDR3aa: CASSPQPLTGTGKSEAFF; CDR3nt: TGTGCCAGCAGCCCCCAGCCCCTCACCGGGACAGGGAAGTCTGAAGCTTTCTTT
abundance: large; j_gene: TRBJ1-5; v_gene: TRBV4-2; d_gene: TRBD1; CDR3aa: CASSRDREVQPQHF; CDR3nt: TGTGCCAGCAGTCGGGACAGGGAGGTTCAGCCCCAGCATTTT
abundance: -; j_gene: TRBJ1-4; v_gene: TRBV7-2; d_gene: TRBD1; CDR3aa: CASSSGTVRQLGEKLFF; CDR3nt: TGTGCCAGCAGCTCCGGGACAGTCCGCCAACTAGGTGAAAAACTGTTTTTT